This T cell receptor (beta chain) was identified during a study of blood T cell repertoires in COVID-19. On the study more broadly: The origin of the acute and convalescent COVID-19 samples was the United States, Italy and Spain. Nucleic acid was either cDNA or gDNA, and it came from T cells, B-cell-depleted T cells, or PBMCs.

Per the original data handling: From reference gene primer amplification, estimates of nucleated cell counts were derived. Produced via immunoSEQ multiplex PCR; TCRdb's table is partial and in-frame only. V, J and clone size are those of that table, while D and trimming were read from the DNA. The sample lists about 120,000 clones, roughly 81% occurring once. The CDR3 has 12 amino acids. Trimming shortened V by 8 bases and J by 5 bases, and 10 bases separated the two germline ends. Germline V gene data show CDR1 as MDHEN and CDR2 as SYDVKM. The chain joins TRBV28 to TRBJ2-1; D gene unclear. This TCR derives from a man in his forties with acute or convalescent COVID-19. Sequenced material: peripheral blood. CDR3 protein: CASLSANNEQFF. The CDR3 DNA reads TGTGCCAGCCTCAGCGCTAACAATGAGCAGTTCTTC.